This T cell receptor beta chain stems from a study of T cell responses to AZD1222 COVID-19 vaccine. Clones were sequenced by immunoSEQ multiplex PCR, and TCRdb holds only the in-frame ones, with some missing. Of 120,000 or so clones in the sample, 65% to 85% are singletons; the top ten hold roughly 5%. This CDR3 spans 15 amino acids. This TCR came from an adult in good health. The specimen comprised peripheral blood, sampled on day 0 of AZD1222 vaccination. The chain recombines TRBV1 with TRBJ2-1; the D call TRBD2 from the table was never checked on the DNA. TRBV1 is a recognized pseudogene. CDR3 nucleotide sequence: TGCACCAGCAGTTTGGGACTAGCGGTTGACAATGAGCAGTTCTTC. Translation: CTSSLGLAVDNEQFF.